A single sample is the source of the 15 T cell receptor beta chains below, sequenced in a study of OX40 agonist ivuxolimab in advanced cancers. Some clones are missing from TCRdb's copy, which holds only in-frame ones; the method was immunoSEQ multiplex PCR. The sample includes tens of thousands of clones, approximately 90% of them seen just once. The material was CD4+ or CD8+ T cells sorted from blood, obtained in a trial of the OX40 agonist ivuxolimab. The receptors come from an adult with an advanced solid tumor such as melanoma, head and neck, liver or kidney cancer.

This sequence joins TRBV28 and TRBJ2-1; tentatively, D is TRBD1 (8 bases). CDR3 length: 17 residues. The ends were cut back, 2 bases at V and 4 bases at J, with 18 bases in the middle. Germline-derived CDR1 and CDR2 are MDHEN and SYDVKM. CDR3 sequence (DNA): TGTGCCAGCAGTTTACAGACAGGGGACTACCTTTACAATGAGCAGTTCTTC. Its protein product is CASSLQTGDYLYNEQFF. Using reference TRBV28 and TRBJ2-1 for the parts outside the CDR3, the full variable domain is DVKVTQSSRYLVKRTGEKVFLECVQDMDHENMFWYRQDPGLGLRLIYFSYDVKMKEKGDIPEGYSVSREKKERFSLILESASTNQTSMYLCASSLQTGDYLYNEQFFGPGTRLTVL.

The rearrangement links TRBV27 to TRBJ2-1; TRBD2 might be the D (7 bases). This CDR3 contains 14 residues. Trimming took off 4 bases at V and 10 bases at J, with 17 bases between the two ends. In germline, CDR1 is MNHEY, CDR2 SMNVEV (reference sequence). In DNA, the CDR3 is TGTGCCAGCAGTTATAGTCGGGGGGCGGGCGAGCAGTTCTTC. It translates to CASSYSRGAGEQFF.

The chain is built from TRBV6-5 and TRBJ2-5; D gene uncertain. The CDR3 loop spans 11 amino acids. The germline gives CDR1 MNHEY, CDR2 SVGAGI. The germline V and J ends were trimmed by 3 bases and 5 bases, with 4 bases remaining between them. This chain's CDR3 is CASSYLETQYF. In nucleotides, the CDR3 is TGTGCCAGCAGTTATTTGGAGACCCAGTACTTC.

The chain is built from TRBV10-3 and TRBJ2-7, with D perhaps TRBD1 (5 bases). Germline CDR1 reads ENHRY; CDR2 reads SYGVKD. This CDR3 contains 16 residues. V gave up 4 bases and J gave up 1 base, with 17 bases separating them. CDR3 residues: CAISVDPYRSSYEQYF. In DNA, the CDR3 is TGTGCCATCAGTGTCGATCCCTACAGGTCTTCCTACGAGCAGTACTTC.

The J gene is TRBJ2-4, the V gene TRBV11-3; D might be TRBD2 (6 bases). Germline loops: CDR1 SGHNT, CDR2 YENEEA. Trimming removed 1 base at V and 0 bases at J, with 22 bases between. The CDR3 runs 20 residues. CDR3 amino acids: CASSLVNGGSSGQAKNIQYF. CDR3 nucleotides: TGTGCCAGCAGCTTAGTTAACGGCGGGTCGAGCGGGCAAGCCAAAAACATTCAGTACTTC.

The gene calls are TRBV13 and TRBJ2-7; D gene uncertain. This CDR3 spans 14 amino acids. The V gene's germline CDR1 is PRHDT and CDR2 FYEKMQ (reference sequence). The germline V and J ends were trimmed by 4 bases and 0 bases, with 10 bases remaining between them. In DNA form, the CDR3 reads TGTGCCAGCAGCTCTTGGACGAGCTCCTACGAGCAGTACTTC. This gives the protein CASSSWTSSYEQYF. Full variable domain (rest looked up from reference TRBV13 and TRBJ2-7): AAGVIQSPRHLIKEKRETATLKCYPIPRHDTVYWYQQGPGQDPQFLISFYEKMQSDKGSIPDRFSAQQFSDYHSELNMSSLELGDSALYFCASSSWTSSYEQYFGPGTRLTVT.

V is TRBV7-9 and J is TRBJ2-1; D is uncertain. The CDR3 is made up of 14 amino acids. Germline V gene sequence: CDR1 SEHNR, CDR2 FQNEAQ (reference sequence). V shed 4 bases and J shed 5 bases, with 12 bases lying between them. In nucleotides, the CDR3 is TGTGCCAGCAGCTCGGGTGTCGGTCACAATGAGCAGTTCTTC. Its translation is CASSSGVGHNEQFF. The entire variable domain, with the rest obtained from reference TRBV7-9 and TRBJ2-1, is as follows: DTGVSQNPRHKITKRGQNVTFRCDPISEHNRLYWYRQTLGQGPEFLTYFQNEAQLEKSRLLSDRFSAERPKGSFSTLEIQRTEQGDSAMYLCASSSGVGHNEQFFGPGTRLTVL.

This rearrangement joins TRBV7-9 to TRBJ2-7; 7 nucleotides align to TRBD1. This CDR3 has 16 residues. The V gene end was trimmed by 5 bases and the J gene end by 0 bases; junction bases not matched to a gene: 10. The germline V gene encodes CDR1 SEHNR and CDR2 FQNEAQ (reference sequence). The CDR3 DNA reads as TGTGCCAGCAGCCAAGAGGGGGACAGCTTCTCCTACGAGCAGTACTTC. Its translation is CASSQEGDSFSYEQYF.

V gene TRBV5-1 combines with J gene TRBJ1-3; 7 bases line up with TRBD1. Germline CDR1 and CDR2: SGHRS and YFSETQ. The V gene end was trimmed by 0 bases and the J gene end by 4 bases; junction bases not matched to a gene: 4. The CDR3 extends over 15 amino acids. The CDR3 spells CASSLEGASGNTIYF. CDR3 nucleotide sequence: TGCGCCAGCAGCTTGGAGGGGGCTTCCGGAAACACCATATATTTT.

The chain employs TRBV7-6 and TRBJ2-7; no clear D gene. Trimming shortened V by 8 bases and J by 1 base, and 6 bases separated the two germline ends. This CDR3 region has 11 residues. Looked up from germline, CDR1 is SGHVS and CDR2 is FNYEAQ. The CDR3 spells CASGSSYEQYF. As DNA, the CDR3 is TGTGCCAGCGGTAGTTCCTACGAGCAGTACTTC.

The V call is TRBV5-6, the J call TRBJ2-7; the match to TRBD1 covers 10 bases. Germline V gives CDR1 SGHDT, CDR2 YYEEEE. V trimming: 4 bases; J trimming: 6 bases; junction bases outside the gene matches: 7. This CDR3 has 14 amino acids. In DNA, the CDR3 is TGTGCCAGCAGCCTCTCCGGGACAGGGGCCGAGCAGTACTTC. The encoded protein is CASSLSGTGAEQYF.

This clone has a handful of counts. The J gene is TRBJ1-1, the V gene TRBV30; D may be TRBD1 (6 bases). The ends were cut back, 0 bases at V and 11 bases at J, with 13 bases in the middle. Germline V CDR1 and CDR2: GTSNPN, SVGIG (reference sequence). The CDR3 runs 12 residues. CDR3: CAWSVFGGAAFF. CDR3 DNA sequence: TGTGCCTGGAGTGTATTTGGGGGCGCCGCTTTCTTT.

The chain has TRBV2 and TRBJ1-1; no definite D call. Germline V gene sequence: CDR1 SNHLY, CDR2 FYNNEI. This CDR3 spans 12 amino acids. Trimming pared 8 bases from V and 1 base from J, leaving 8 bases between. In DNA, the CDR3 is TGTGCCAGCGGGGTGGGGAACACTGAAGCTTTCTTT. Translation: CASGVGNTEAFF.

The chain joins TRBV9 to TRBJ2-7; 7 nucleotides match TRBD2. The germline gives CDR1 SGDLS, CDR2 YYNGEE. Trimming at V came to 2 bases and at J to 2 bases, leaving 7 bases not matched to a gene. CDR3 length: 15 residues. CDR3 DNA sequence: TGTGCCAGCAGCGTGGGCGGGAGTCCCACCTACGAGCAGTACTTC. Amino acids: CASSVGGSPTYEQYF.

The chain has TRBV6-4 and TRBJ2-2, with D perhaps TRBD2 (5 bases). Trimming took off 5 bases at V and 3 bases at J, with 10 bases between the two ends. Germline V lookup: CDR1 MRHNA, CDR2 SNTAGT. This CDR3 has 14 amino acids. CDR3 residues: CASSLRGDTGELFF. The CDR3 bases are TGTGCCAGCAGTCTCCGGGGAGACACCGGGGAGCTGTTTTTT.